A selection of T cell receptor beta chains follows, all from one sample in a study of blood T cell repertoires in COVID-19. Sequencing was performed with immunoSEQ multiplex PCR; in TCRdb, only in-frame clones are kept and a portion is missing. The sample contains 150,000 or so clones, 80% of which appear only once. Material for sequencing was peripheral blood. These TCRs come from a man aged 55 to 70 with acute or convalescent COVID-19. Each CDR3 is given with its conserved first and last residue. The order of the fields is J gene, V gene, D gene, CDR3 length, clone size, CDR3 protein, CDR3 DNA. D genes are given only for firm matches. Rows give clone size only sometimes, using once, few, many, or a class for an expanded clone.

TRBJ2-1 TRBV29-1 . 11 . CSVAWGQGVVF TGCAGCGTCGCTTGGGGCCAAGGGGTGGTCTTC
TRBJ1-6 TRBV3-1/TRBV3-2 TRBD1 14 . CASSGTGNNSPLHF TGTGCCAGCAGCGGGACAGGGAATAATTCACCCCTCCACTTT
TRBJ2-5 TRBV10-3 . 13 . CAISEDGMETQYF TGTGCCATCAGTGAGGACGGGATGGAGACCCAGTACTTC
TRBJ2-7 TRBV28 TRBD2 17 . CASSPGGTFLSSYEQYF TGTGCCAGCAGTCCCGGGGGGACCTTTTTGAGCTCCTACGAGCAGTACTTC
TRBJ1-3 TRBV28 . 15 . CASSPPRYSGNTIYF TGTGCCAGCAGTCCCCCCCGGTATTCTGGAAACACCATATATTTT
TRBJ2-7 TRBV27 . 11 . CASSSVGEQYF TGTGCCAGCAGTTCGGTCGGCGAGCAGTACTTC
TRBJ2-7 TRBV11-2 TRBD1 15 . CASRAGTGGYYEQYF TGTGCCAGCAGAGCCGGGACAGGGGGCTACTACGAGCAGTACTTC
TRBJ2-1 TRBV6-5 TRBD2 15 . CASSPSSGLYNEQFF TGTGCCAGCAGTCCCTCTAGCGGGCTTTACAATGAGCAGTTCTTC
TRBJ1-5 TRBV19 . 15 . CASSGPVMSHQPQHF TGTGCCAGTAGTGGTCCCGTCATGAGCCATCAGCCCCAGCATTTT
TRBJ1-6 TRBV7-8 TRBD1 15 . CASSLGLGQYSPLHF TGTGCCAGCAGCTTAGGCCTGGGACAGTATTCACCCCTCCACTTT
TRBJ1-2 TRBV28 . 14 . CASSSQGSNYGYTF TGTGCCAGCAGTTCGCAGGGCAGCAACTATGGCTACACCTTC
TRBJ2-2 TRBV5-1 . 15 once CASSRSGELAGELFF TGCGCCAGCAGCCGCTCAGGGGAGTTGGCCGGGGAGCTGTTTTTT
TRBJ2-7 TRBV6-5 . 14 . CASTGYAASYEQYF TGTGCCAGCACGGGATATGCGGCCTCCTACGAGCAGTACTTC
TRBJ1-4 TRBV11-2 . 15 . CASSLDTGRNEKLFF TGTGCCAGCAGCTTAGACACAGGGCGGAATGAAAAACTGTTTTTT
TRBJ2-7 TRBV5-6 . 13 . CASSFDNTYEQYF TGTGCCAGCAGCTTTGACAACACCTACGAGCAGTACTTC
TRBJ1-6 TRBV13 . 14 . CASSLGSGMGPLHF TGTGCCAGCAGCTTAGGCTCGGGGATGGGACCCCTCCACTTT
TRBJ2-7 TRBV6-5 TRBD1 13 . CASMRRGLNEQYF TGTGCCAGCATGCGCAGGGGGCTCAACGAGCAGTACTTC
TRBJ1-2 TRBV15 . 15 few CATSRAADSLYGYTF TGTGCCACCAGCCGGGCTGCGGACAGCCTCTATGGCTACACCTTC
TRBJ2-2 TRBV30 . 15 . CAWNPGQKNTGELFF TGTGCCTGGAATCCCGGACAGAAGAACACCGGGGAGCTGTTTTTT
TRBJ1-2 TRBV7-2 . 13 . CASSLSGKSGYTF TGTGCCAGCAGCTTGTCAGGGAAGAGTGGCTACACCTTC
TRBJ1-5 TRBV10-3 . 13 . CAISESRDQPQHF TGTGCCATCAGTGAGTCCAGGGATCAGCCCCAGCATTTT
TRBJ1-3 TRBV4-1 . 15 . CASSQQPGSGNTIYF TGCGCCAGCAGCCAACAACCCGGCTCTGGAAACACCATATATTTT
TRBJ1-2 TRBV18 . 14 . CASSPPQIGYGYTF TGTGCCAGCTCACCCCCCCAGATCGGGTATGGCTACACCTTC
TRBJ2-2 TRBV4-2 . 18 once CASSQDLRQGLNTGELFF TGTGCCAGCAGCCAAGATCTCCGGCAGGGATTGAACACCGGGGAGCTGTTTTTT
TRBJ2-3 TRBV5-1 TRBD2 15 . CASTPNGGTTDTQYF TGCGCCAGCACGCCCAACGGGGGGACCACAGATACGCAGTATTTT
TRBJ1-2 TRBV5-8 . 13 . CASSLGGFYGYTF TGTGCCAGCAGCTTGGGCGGGTTCTATGGCTACACCTTC
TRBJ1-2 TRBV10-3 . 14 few CAISESGGGNGYTF TGTGCCATCAGTGAGTCGGGGGGTGGCAATGGCTACACCTTC
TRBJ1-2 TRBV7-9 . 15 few CASSSLKTVRIGYTF TGTGCCAGCAGCTCCCTCAAAACAGTTAGAATTGGCTACACCTTC
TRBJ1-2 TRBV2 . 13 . CASSETALYGYTF TGTGCCAGCAGTGAGACAGCCCTCTATGGCTACACCTTC
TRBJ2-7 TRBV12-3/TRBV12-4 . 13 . CASSFGRSYEQYF TGTGCCAGCAGTTTTGGGAGATCCTACGAGCAGTACTTC
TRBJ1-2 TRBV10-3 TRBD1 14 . CAISLGQGDYGYTF TGTGCCATCAGTCTCGGACAGGGGGACTATGGCTACACCTTC
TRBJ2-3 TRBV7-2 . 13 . CASTYQSTDTQYF TGTGCCAGCACTTATCAGAGCACAGATACGCAGTATTTT
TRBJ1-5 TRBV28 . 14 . CASSLFGLLQPQHF TGTGCCAGCAGTTTATTTGGGTTACTACAGCCCCAGCATTTT
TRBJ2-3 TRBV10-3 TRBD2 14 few CAITASGSTDTQYF TGTGCCATCACGGCTAGCGGATCCACAGATACGCAGTATTTT
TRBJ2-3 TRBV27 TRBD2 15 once CASRIAGGPADTQYF TGTGCCAGCAGAATAGCGGGAGGGCCCGCAGATACGCAGTATTTT
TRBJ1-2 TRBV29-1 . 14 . CSVEDGGGLSGYTF TGCAGCGTTGAAGATGGGGGAGGGTTGAGCGGCTACACCTTC
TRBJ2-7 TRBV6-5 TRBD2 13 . CASSYASGYEQYF TGTGCCAGCAGTTACGCTAGCGGCTACGAGCAGTACTTC
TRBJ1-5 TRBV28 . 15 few CASSPREARGRSQHF TGTGCCAGCAGTCCTCGGGAGGCGCGGGGTAGGTCCCAGCATTTT
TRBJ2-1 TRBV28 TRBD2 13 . CASSLGGWNEQFF TGTGCCAGCAGTTTGGGGGGGTGGAATGAGCAGTTCTTC
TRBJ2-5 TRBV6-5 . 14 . CASTLRGGQETQYF TGTGCCAGCACCCTAAGGGGGGGGCAAGAGACCCAGTACTTC
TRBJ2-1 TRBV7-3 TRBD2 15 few CASSWGLAGDNEQFF TGTGCCAGCAGCTGGGGACTAGCGGGGGACAATGAGCAGTTCTTC